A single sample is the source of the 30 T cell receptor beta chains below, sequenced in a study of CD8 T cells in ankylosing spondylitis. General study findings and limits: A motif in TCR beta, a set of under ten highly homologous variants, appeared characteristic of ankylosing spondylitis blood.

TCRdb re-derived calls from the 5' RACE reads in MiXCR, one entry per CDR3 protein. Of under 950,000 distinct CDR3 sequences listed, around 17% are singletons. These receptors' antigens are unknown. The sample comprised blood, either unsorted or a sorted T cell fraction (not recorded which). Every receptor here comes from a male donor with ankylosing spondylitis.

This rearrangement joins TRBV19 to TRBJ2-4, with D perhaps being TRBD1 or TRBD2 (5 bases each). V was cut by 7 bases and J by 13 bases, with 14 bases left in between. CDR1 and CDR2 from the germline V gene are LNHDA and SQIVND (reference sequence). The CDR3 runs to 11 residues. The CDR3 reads CASISKGRQYF. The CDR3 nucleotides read TGTGCCAGTATAAGTAAGGGACGGCAGTACTTC. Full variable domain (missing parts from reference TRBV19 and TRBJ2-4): DGGITQSPKYLFRKEGQNVTLSCEQNLNHDAMYWYRQDPGQGLRLIYYSQIVNDFQKGDIAEGYSVSREKKESFPLTVTSAQKNPTAFYLCASISKGRQYFGAGTRLSVL.

The CDR3 DNA reads as TGTGCCAGCACCCGCATAGGTGGACAGGGGGCCACCGGGGAGCTGTTTTTT. This gives the protein CASTRIGGQGATGELFF. The chain couples TRBV6-2 or TRBV6-3 to TRBJ2-2; 11 nucleotides line up with TRBD1. Per the germline V gene, CDR1 is MNHEY and CDR2 is SVGEGT. This CDR3 region has 17 residues. The V and J ends lost 7 bases and 4 bases, in that order; junction bases with no gene match: 11.

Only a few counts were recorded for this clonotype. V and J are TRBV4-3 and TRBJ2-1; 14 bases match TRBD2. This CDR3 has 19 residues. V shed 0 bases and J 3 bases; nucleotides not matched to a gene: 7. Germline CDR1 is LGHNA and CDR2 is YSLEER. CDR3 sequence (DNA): TGCGCCAGCAGCCAAGATCGACTAGCGGGAGGGGGACGCTACAATGAGCAGTTCTTC. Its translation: CASSQDRLAGGGRYNEQFF.

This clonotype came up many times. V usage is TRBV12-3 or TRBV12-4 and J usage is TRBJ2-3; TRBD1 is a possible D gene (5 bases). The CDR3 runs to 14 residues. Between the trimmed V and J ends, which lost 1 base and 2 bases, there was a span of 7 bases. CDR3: CASSLVGDTDTQYF. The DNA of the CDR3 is TGTGCCAGCAGTTTAGTAGGGGACACAGATACGCAGTATTTT.

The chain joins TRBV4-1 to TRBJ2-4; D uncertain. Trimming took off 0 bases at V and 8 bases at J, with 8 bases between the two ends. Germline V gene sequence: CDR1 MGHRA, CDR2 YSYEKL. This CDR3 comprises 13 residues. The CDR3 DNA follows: TGCGCCAGCAGCCAAGATGGGGTCCACATTCAGTACTTC. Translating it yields CASSQDGVHIQYF.

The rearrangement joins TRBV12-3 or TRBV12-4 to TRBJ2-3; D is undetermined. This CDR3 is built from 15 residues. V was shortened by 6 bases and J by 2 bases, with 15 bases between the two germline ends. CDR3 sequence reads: CASSRREVATDTQYF. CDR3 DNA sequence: TGTGCCAGCAGCCGGAGAGAGGTGGCCACAGATACGCAGTATTTT.

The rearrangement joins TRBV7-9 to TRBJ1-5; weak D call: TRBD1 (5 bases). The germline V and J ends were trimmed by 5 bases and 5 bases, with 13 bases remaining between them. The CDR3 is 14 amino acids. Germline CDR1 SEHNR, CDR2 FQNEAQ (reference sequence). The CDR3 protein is CASSRDGTHQPQHF. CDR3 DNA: TGTGCCAGCAGCCGGGACGGCACCCATCAGCCCCAGCATTTT.

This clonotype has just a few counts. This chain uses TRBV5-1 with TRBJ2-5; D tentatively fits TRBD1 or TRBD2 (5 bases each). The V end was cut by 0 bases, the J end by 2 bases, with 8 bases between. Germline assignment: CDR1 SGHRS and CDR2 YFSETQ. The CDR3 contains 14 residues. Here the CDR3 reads CASSLERTQETQYF. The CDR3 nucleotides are TGCGCCAGCAGCTTGGAGCGGACACAAGAGACCCAGTACTTC.

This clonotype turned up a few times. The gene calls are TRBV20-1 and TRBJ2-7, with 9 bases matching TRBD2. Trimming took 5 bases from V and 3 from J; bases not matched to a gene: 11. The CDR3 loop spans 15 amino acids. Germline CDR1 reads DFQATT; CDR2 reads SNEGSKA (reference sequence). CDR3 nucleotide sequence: TGCAGTGCTGCCTCCGGGACTAGCACAAACTACGAGCAGTACTTC. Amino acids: CSAASGTSTNYEQYF.

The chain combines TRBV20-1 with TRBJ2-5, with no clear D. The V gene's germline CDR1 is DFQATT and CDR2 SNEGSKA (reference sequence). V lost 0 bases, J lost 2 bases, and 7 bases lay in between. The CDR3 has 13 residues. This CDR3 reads CSARDLSQETQYF. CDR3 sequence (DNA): TGCAGTGCTAGAGATCTTAGTCAAGAGACCCAGTACTTC.

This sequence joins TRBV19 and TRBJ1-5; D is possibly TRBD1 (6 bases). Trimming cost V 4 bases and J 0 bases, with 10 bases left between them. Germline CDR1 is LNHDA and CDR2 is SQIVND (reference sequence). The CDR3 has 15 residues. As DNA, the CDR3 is TGTGCCAGTAGTACCGGACAGTATAGCAATCAGCCCCAGCATTTT. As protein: CASSTGQYSNQPQHF.

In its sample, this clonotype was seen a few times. Here the CDR3 reads CASGLSTGWETQYF. The CDR3 DNA sequence: TGTGCTAGTGGTTTGTCCACCGGGTGGGAGACCCAGTACTTC. The chain recombines TRBV12-5 with TRBJ2-5; D remains unclear. The V gene lost 2 bases and the J gene lost 5 bases, with 12 bases spanning the gap. CDR3 size: 14 residues. In germline, CDR1 is LGHNT, CDR2 FRNRAP.

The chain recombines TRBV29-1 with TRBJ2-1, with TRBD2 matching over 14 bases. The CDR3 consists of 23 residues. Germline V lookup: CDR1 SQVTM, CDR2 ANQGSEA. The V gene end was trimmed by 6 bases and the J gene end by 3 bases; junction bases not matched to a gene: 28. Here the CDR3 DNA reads TGCAGCGTAGATAGACCCGGGACTAGCGGGAGAAATGGGAACTGGGTGAACTACAATGAGCAGTTCTTC. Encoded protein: CSVDRPGTSGRNGNWVNYNEQFF.

The CDR3 here is CATSRDPRGGYNEQFF. The CDR3 region has the DNA TGTGCCACCAGCAGAGATCCGCGGGGGGGTTACAATGAGCAGTTCTTC. The chain employs TRBV15 and TRBJ2-1, with TRBD2 matching 9 bases. V lost 0 bases and J lost 4; bases outside the gene matches: 4. The germline V gene encodes CDR1 LNHNV and CDR2 YYDKDF (reference sequence). The CDR3 consists of 16 residues.

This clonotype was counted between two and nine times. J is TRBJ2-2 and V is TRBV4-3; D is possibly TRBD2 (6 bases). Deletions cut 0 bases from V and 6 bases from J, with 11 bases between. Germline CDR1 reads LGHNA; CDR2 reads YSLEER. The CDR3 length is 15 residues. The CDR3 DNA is TGCGCCAGCAGCCAAGAGGAGGGGTGGCCCGGGGAGCTGTTTTTT. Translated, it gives CASSQEEGWPGELFF.

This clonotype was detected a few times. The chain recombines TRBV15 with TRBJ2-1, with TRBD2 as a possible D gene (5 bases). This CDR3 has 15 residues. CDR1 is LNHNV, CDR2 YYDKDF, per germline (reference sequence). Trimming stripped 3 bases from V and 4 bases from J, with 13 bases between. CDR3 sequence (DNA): TGTGCCACCAGCAGGGAGCTTGGGAGATACAATGAGCAGTTCTTC. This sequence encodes CATSRELGRYNEQFF.

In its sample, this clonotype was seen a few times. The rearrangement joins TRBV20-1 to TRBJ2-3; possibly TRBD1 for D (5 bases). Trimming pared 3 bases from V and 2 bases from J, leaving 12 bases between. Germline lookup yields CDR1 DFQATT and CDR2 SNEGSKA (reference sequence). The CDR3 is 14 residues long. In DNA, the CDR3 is TGCAGTGCTAGCGGACATGACAACACAGATACGCAGTATTTT. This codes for CSASGHDNTDTQYF.

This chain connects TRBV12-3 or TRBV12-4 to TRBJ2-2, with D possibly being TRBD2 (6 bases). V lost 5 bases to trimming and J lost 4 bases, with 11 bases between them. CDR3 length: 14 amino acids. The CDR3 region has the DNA TGTGCCAGCAGTGGGCGGGATATCACCGGGGAGCTGTTTTTT. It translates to CASSGRDITGELFF.

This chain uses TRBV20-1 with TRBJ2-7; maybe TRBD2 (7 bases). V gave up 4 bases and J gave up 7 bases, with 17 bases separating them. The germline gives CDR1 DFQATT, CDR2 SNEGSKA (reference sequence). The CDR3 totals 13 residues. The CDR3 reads CSATEGGREEQYF. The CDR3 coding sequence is TGCAGTGCTACGGAGGGGGGGCGGGAAGAGCAGTACTTC.

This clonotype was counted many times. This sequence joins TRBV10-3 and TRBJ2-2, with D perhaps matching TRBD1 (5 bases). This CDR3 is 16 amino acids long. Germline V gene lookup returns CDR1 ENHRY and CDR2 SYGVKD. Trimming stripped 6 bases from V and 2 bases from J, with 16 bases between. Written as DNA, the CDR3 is TGTGCCATCAGCCGCGATGAGACAGTCAACACCGGGGAGCTGTTTTTT. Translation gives CAISRDETVNTGELFF.

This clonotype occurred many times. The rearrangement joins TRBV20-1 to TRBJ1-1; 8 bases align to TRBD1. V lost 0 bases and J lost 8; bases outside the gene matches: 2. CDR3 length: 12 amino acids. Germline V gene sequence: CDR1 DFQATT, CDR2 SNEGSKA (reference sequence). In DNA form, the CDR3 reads TGCAGTGCTAGAGAAAACAGGGGGGAAGCTTTCTTT. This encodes CSARENRGEAFF.

The CDR3 DNA follows: TGTGCCAGCAGCCTCAGGGGGGGGGGCCTAACCGGGGAGCTGTTTTTT. Amino acid sequence: CASSLRGGGLTGELFF. The rearrangement uses TRBV11-2 and TRBJ2-2; the D gene could be TRBD1 or TRBD2 (7 bases each). V was clipped by 5 bases and J by 5 bases, with 18 bases between them. Germline V CDR1 and CDR2: SGHAT, FQNNGV. This CDR3 is built from 16 residues.

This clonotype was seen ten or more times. CDR3 residues: CASSLIEAVNEQFF. DNA of the CDR3: TGTGCCAGCAGCCTGATAGAGGCAGTCAATGAGCAGTTCTTC. The chain couples TRBV12-3 or TRBV12-4 to TRBJ2-1; D ambiguous. Trimming left V 6 bases short and J 6 bases short, with 15 bases between. The CDR3 has 14 residues.

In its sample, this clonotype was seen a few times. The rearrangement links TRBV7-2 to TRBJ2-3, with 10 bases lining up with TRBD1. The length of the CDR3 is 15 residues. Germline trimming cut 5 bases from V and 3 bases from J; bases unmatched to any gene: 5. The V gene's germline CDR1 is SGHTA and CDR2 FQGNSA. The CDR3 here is CASSVDRGRTDTQYF. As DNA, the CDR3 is TGTGCCAGCAGCGTAGACAGGGGGCGTACAGATACGCAGTATTTT.

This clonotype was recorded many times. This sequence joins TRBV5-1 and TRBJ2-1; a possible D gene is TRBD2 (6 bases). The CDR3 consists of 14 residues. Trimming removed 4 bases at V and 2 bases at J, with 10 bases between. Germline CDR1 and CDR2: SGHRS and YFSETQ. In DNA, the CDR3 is TGCGCCAGCAGCCCTAGCGTAGCCTACAATGAGCAGTTCTTC. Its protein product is CASSPSVAYNEQFF. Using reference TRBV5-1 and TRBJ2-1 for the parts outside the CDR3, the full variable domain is KAGVTQTPRYLIKTRGQQVTLSCSPISGHRSVSWYQQTPGQGLQFLFEYFSETQRNKGNFPGRFSGRQFSNSRSEMNVSTLELGDSALYLCASSPSVAYNEQFFGPGTRLTVL.

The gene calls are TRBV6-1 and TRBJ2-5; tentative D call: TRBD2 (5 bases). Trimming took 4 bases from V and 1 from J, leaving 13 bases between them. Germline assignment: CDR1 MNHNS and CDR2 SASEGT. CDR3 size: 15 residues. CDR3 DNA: TGTGCCAGCAGTGGCCGGACTCTACTCCAAGAGACCCAGTACTTC. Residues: CASSGRTLLQETQYF.

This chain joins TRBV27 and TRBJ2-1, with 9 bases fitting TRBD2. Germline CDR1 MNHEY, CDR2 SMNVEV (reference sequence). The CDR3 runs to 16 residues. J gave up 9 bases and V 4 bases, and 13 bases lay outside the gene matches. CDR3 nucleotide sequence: TGTGCCAGCAGTTCTACACTTAGCGGGAGCGCTGTTGAGCAGTTCTTC. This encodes CASSSTLSGSAVEQFF.

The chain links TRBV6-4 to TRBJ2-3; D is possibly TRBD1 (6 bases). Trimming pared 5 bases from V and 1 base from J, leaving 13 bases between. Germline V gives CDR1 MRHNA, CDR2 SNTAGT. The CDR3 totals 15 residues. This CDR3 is CASSTTGLGTDTQYF. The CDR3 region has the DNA TGTGCCAGCAGTACAACAGGGCTTGGCACAGATACGCAGTATTTT.

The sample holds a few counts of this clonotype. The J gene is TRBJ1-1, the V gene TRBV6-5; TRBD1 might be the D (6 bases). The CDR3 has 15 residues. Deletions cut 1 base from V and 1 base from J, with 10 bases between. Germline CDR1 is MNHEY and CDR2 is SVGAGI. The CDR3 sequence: CASSYYYRENTEAFF. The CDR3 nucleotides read TGTGCCAGCAGTTACTATTACAGGGAGAACACTGAAGCTTTCTTT.

The CDR3 loop is CASSRYTEYEQYF. CDR3 DNA sequence: TGTGCCAGCAGCCGATATACTGAATACGAGCAGTACTTC. V gene TRBV12-3 or TRBV12-4 combines with J gene TRBJ2-7; D is ambiguous. Trimming cost V 6 bases and J 4 bases, with 13 bases left between them. The CDR3 extends over 13 amino acids.